This TCR beta chain was retrieved from a study of T cells after yellow fever vaccination. Study-level results: Post-booster samples contained most primary-vaccination clones (about 96% CD4, 70% to 90% CD8).

The CDR3 totals 14 residues. Trimming removed 5 bases at V and 4 bases at J, with 11 bases between. In germline, CDR1 is SGHVS, CDR2 FNYEAQ. TCRdb fed the 5' RACE reads into MiXCR, producing one record per CDR3 protein. The sample yields 85,000 to 100,000 distinct CDR3 sequences, 5.8% seen once. This clonotype was seen a handful of times. Antigen specificity is unknown. Sequenced here: CD8+ T cells sorted from PBMCs, sampled 10 days after the yellow fever booster vaccination. The V gene is TRBV7-6, the J gene TRBJ2-2, with D possibly matching TRBD1 (6 bases). The TCR sequence derives from a man between 18 and 35 years old who received the YFV17D yellow fever vaccine. The CDR3 protein is CASSIGRGTGELFF. CDR3 nucleotides: TGTGCCAGCAGCATCGGCAGGGGCACCGGGGAGCTGTTTTTT.